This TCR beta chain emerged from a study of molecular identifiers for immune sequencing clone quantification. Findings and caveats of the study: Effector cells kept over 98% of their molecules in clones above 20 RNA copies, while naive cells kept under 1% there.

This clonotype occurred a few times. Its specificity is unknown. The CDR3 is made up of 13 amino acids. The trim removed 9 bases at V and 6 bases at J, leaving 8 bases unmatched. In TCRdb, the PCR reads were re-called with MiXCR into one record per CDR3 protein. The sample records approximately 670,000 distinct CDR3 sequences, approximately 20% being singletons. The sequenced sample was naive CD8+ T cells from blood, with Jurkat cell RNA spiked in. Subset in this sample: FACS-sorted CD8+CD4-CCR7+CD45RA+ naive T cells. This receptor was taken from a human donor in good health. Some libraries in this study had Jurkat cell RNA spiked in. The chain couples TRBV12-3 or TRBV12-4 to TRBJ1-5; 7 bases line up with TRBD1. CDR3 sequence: CASVAGGSQPQHF. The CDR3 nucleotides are TGTGCCAGTGTGGCAGGGGGATCTCAGCCCCAGCATTTT.